This TCR beta chain is from a study of T cell repertoires in cytomegalovirus infection. Study-level background: CMV epitopes, recently identified HLA-C-restricted and well-studied HLA-B-restricted, were used. CMV infection and matching HLA type were both indicated by public TCR beta signatures. Study-wide results and caveats: There were HLA-C-restricted CMV-specific TCR beta clonotypes dominating the ex vivo response. The cumulative frequency of public TCR beta families identified carriers of CMV plus the relevant HLA.

The CDR3 has 15 amino acids. After removal of 1 base from V and 8 bases from J, the junction contained 6 bases not matched to a gene. The germline CDR1 and CDR2 sequences are MNHEY and SVGAGI. In the case of this clonotype: Its antigen remains unidentified.

Via MiXCR, TCRdb re-called the reads, giving one row per CDR3 protein. This sample has about 900,000 distinct CDR3 sequences, with roughly 30% found just once. J is TRBJ2-1 and V is TRBV6-5, with TRBD2 matching 9 bases. Source: cultured CD8+ T cells from PBMCs, taken from culture after CMV antigen stimulation. The TCR comes from a human donor in good health (CMV status not recorded). Some clones in this sample may be carry-over from other donors' samples. The CDR3 sequence is CASSYFPSGTDEQFF. CDR3 bases: TGTGCCAGCAGTTACTTCCCTAGCGGGACGGATGAGCAGTTCTTC.